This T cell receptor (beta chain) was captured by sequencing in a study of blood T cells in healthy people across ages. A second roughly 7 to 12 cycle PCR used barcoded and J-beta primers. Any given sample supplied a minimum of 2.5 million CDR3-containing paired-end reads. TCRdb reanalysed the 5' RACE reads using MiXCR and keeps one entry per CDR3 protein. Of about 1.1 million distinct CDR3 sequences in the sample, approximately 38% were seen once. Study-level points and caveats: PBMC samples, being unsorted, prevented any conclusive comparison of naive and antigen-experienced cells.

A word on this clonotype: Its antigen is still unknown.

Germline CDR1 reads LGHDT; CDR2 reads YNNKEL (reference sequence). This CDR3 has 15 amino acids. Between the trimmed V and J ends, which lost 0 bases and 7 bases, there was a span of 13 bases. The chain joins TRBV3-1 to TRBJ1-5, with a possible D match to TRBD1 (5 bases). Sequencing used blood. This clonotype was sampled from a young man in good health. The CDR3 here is CASSQDSQGGQPQHF. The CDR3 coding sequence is TGTGCCAGCAGCCAAGATAGCCAGGGCGGGCAGCCCCAGCATTTT.